This TCR beta chain was identified in a study of beta chain features in type 1 diabetes. General study results and limits: VDJ junctions from patients with type 1 diabetes contained fewer insertions and more deletions.

CDR1 and CDR2 (germline): MDHEN, SYDVKM. The CDR3 is made up of 14 amino acids. V lost 4 bases and J lost 7; bases outside the gene matches: 5. On this clone itself: The antigen remains unidentified.

The isolated RNA, all of it, was reverse transcribed, so expressed TCRB transcripts were what got sequenced. Repertoires were generated with immunoSEQ multiplex PCR, while TCRdb's copy carries only in-frame clones and drops some. The sample includes 200,000 to 250,000 clones, 25% to 30% of them seen just once. The genes are TRBV28 and TRBJ2-1; 9 bases fit TRBD1. Specimen: central memory CD4+ T cells from blood. The clonotype was recovered from a man aged 25-45 years in good health. CDR3 sequence (DNA): TGTGCCAGCAGTTCCGGGACAGGGATAAATGAGCAGTTCTTC. Translated: CASSSGTGINEQFF. Full variable domain (remainder filled in from reference TRBV28 and TRBJ2-1): DVKVTQSSRYLVKRTGEKVFLECVQDMDHENMFWYRQDPGLGLRLIYFSYDVKMKEKGDIPEGYSVSREKKERFSLILESASTNQTSMYLCASSSGTGINEQFFGPGTRLTVL.